A selection of T cell receptor beta chains follows, all from one sample in a study of T cells in localized non-small cell lung cancer. Generated by immunoSEQ multiplex PCR, the TCRdb table keeps only in-frame clones and is missing some. Of about 3,700 clones listed, 25% to 35% are singletons. This specimen was normal lung tissue next to the tumor, taken before any cancer treatment. The origin of the receptors is a woman aged 35 to 69 with stage I lung adenocarcinoma. CDR3s include the opening cysteine and the closing phenylalanine or tryptophan. Fields, in order: clone size, D gene, J gene, V gene, CDR3 DNA, CDR3 protein. A D gene is named only where the DNA matches it firmly. Not all rows give a size; the values are once, few, many and, for expanded clones, a class.

clone size: few
D gene: NA
J gene: TRBJ2-1
V gene: TRBV18
CDR3 DNA: TGTGCCAGCTCACCGGGGACGGTATACAATGAGCAGTTCTTC
CDR3 protein: CASSPGTVYNEQFF

clone size: few
D gene: NA
J gene: TRBJ1-2
V gene: TRBV9
CDR3 DNA: TGTGCCAGCAGCGTAGACGGGCAGGTGGGCTACACCTTC
CDR3 protein: CASSVDGQVGYTF

clone size: NA
D gene: NA
J gene: TRBJ2-3
V gene: TRBV5-1
CDR3 DNA: TGCGCCAGCAGCTTCGGGACTCCGCTAGAGGGTACGCAGTATTTT
CDR3 protein: CASSFGTPLEGTQYF

clone size: NA
D gene: NA
J gene: TRBJ1-4
V gene: TRBV15
CDR3 DNA: TGTGCCACCAGCAGAGATTGGCCTAATGAAAAACTGTTTTTT
CDR3 protein: CATSRDWPNEKLFF

clone size: few
D gene: TRBD1
J gene: TRBJ1-1
V gene: TRBV6-8
CDR3 DNA: TGTGCCAGCACCTTAGGACAGGGGGCGTCTGAAGCTTTCTTT
CDR3 protein: CASTLGQGASEAFF

clone size: few
D gene: TRBD1
J gene: TRBJ1-2
V gene: TRBV30
CDR3 DNA: TGTGCCTGGAGTTCGCCAGGGGGCCCTAACTATGGCTACACCTTC
CDR3 protein: CAWSSPGGPNYGYTF

clone size: medium-sized
D gene: NA
J gene: TRBJ1-4
V gene: TRBV25-1
CDR3 DNA: TGTGCCAGCAGTGAAGGACAGTCAGCAACTAATGAAAAACTGTTTTTT
CDR3 protein: CASSEGQSATNEKLFF

clone size: few
D gene: TRBD1
J gene: TRBJ1-1
V gene: TRBV19
CDR3 DNA: TGTGCCAGTATTCGGGACAGGGTAATTCCTGAAGCTTTCTTT
CDR3 protein: CASIRDRVIPEAFF

clone size: few
D gene: NA
J gene: TRBJ1-2
V gene: TRBV6-8
CDR3 DNA: TGTGCCAGCAGTTCGGGTAACCTGGACGGCTACACCTTC
CDR3 protein: CASSSGNLDGYTF

clone size: NA
D gene: NA
J gene: TRBJ2-7
V gene: TRBV6-8
CDR3 DNA: TGTGCCAGCAGTTACTCGGGAGCCTCCTACGAGCAGTACTTC
CDR3 protein: CASSYSGASYEQYF

clone size: NA
D gene: TRBD1
J gene: TRBJ1-5
V gene: TRBV18
CDR3 DNA: TGTGCCAGCTCACCAGCGATGTCCGGGACAGGGGGATCTCAGCCCCAGCATTTT
CDR3 protein: CASSPAMSGTGGSQPQHF

clone size: few
D gene: NA
J gene: TRBJ1-1
V gene: TRBV23-1
CDR3 DNA: TGCGCCAGCAGCCCCAAGCACTTGAACACTGAAGCTTTCTTT
CDR3 protein: CASSPKHLNTEAFF

clone size: NA
D gene: NA
J gene: TRBJ2-7
V gene: TRBV28
CDR3 DNA: TGTGCCAGCAGATCAGACAGGTACGAGCAGTACTTC
CDR3 protein: CASRSDRYEQYF

clone size: NA
D gene: TRBD1
J gene: TRBJ2-1
V gene: TRBV19
CDR3 DNA: TGTGCCAGTAGTCACCTTGGGACAGGGGGTGTCAATGAGCAGTTCTTC
CDR3 protein: CASSHLGTGGVNEQFF

clone size: NA
D gene: NA
J gene: TRBJ1-3
V gene: TRBV5-1
CDR3 DNA: TGCGCCAGCAGCTCCCAGGGGACTGGAAACACCATATATTTT
CDR3 protein: CASSSQGTGNTIYF

clone size: NA
D gene: NA
J gene: TRBJ1-1
V gene: TRBV30
CDR3 DNA: TGTGCCTGCCAGGTGAATCGGGACGCAGCTTTCTTT
CDR3 protein: CACQVNRDAAFF

clone size: few
D gene: NA
J gene: TRBJ2-1
V gene: TRBV7-6
CDR3 DNA: TGTGCTAGCAGCTTAGCAGGGGCTACCTACAATGAGCAGTTCTTC
CDR3 protein: CASSLAGATYNEQFF

clone size: NA
D gene: NA
J gene: TRBJ1-2
V gene: TRBV19
CDR3 DNA: TGTGCCAGTAGCCCGGGAGGGGGAAAGGCTAACTATGGCTACACCTTC
CDR3 protein: CASSPGGGKANYGYTF

clone size: NA
D gene: NA
J gene: TRBJ1-1
V gene: TRBV19
CDR3 DNA: TGTGCCAGTAGTATACCCGCAGGGGATGAAGCTTTCTTT
CDR3 protein: CASSIPAGDEAFF

clone size: few
D gene: NA
J gene: TRBJ1-2
V gene: TRBV11-3
CDR3 DNA: TGTGCCAGCAGCTTCGGAGAAAGGGGTGCTTATGGCTACACCTTC
CDR3 protein: CASSFGERGAYGYTF

clone size: NA
D gene: NA
J gene: TRBJ1-2
V gene: TRBV30
CDR3 DNA: TGTGCCTGGTGCCTTGGGGGAAACTATGGCTACACCTTC
CDR3 protein: CAWCLGGNYGYTF

clone size: once
D gene: TRBD1
J gene: TRBJ1-5
V gene: TRBV19
CDR3 DNA: TGTGCCAGTAGTCCCCTCCCGGGACAGTATAGCAATCAGCCCCAGCATTTT
CDR3 protein: CASSPLPGQYSNQPQHF

clone size: NA
D gene: NA
J gene: TRBJ2-6
V gene: TRBV7-8
CDR3 DNA: TGTGCCAGCAGCCAAGGAGCCGGGACGCGGAGGGCCTCTGGGGCCAACGTCCTGACTTTC
CDR3 protein: CASSQGAGTRRASGANVLTF

clone size: NA
D gene: NA
J gene: TRBJ1-1
V gene: TRBV14
CDR3 DNA: TGTGCCAGCAAAAGATCCAGGGCGAACACTGAAGCTTTCTTT
CDR3 protein: CASKRSRANTEAFF

clone size: NA
D gene: NA
J gene: TRBJ1-1
V gene: TRBV5-1
CDR3 DNA: TGCGCCAGCAGCCCGATTCCGGGGGGGCCCACTACGAACACTGAAGCTTTCTTT
CDR3 protein: CASSPIPGGPTTNTEAFF

clone size: NA
D gene: NA
J gene: TRBJ1-1
V gene: TRBV9
CDR3 DNA: TGTGCCAGCAGACCTTCCGGTGGCCCTGAAGCTTTCTTT
CDR3 protein: CASRPSGGPEAFF

clone size: NA
D gene: NA
J gene: TRBJ2-5
V gene: TRBV19
CDR3 DNA: TGTGCCAGTAGTATAGGTCAGGGTGAGACCCAGTACTTC
CDR3 protein: CASSIGQGETQYF

clone size: NA
D gene: NA
J gene: TRBJ1-4
V gene: TRBV2
CDR3 DNA: TGTGCCAGCAGTGACTCAAGGGAAAAACTGTTTTTT
CDR3 protein: CASSDSREKLFF

clone size: NA
D gene: TRBD1
J gene: TRBJ1-2
V gene: TRBV19
CDR3 DNA: TGTGCCAGTACACGAGGACAGGGAGGTGGCTACACCTTC
CDR3 protein: CASTRGQGGGYTF

clone size: medium-sized
D gene: TRBD1
J gene: TRBJ1-5
V gene: TRBV11-3
CDR3 DNA: TGTGCCAGCAGCTCGACAGGGTCGGGGGATCAGCCCCAGCATTTT
CDR3 protein: CASSSTGSGDQPQHF

clone size: NA
D gene: NA
J gene: TRBJ2-1
V gene: TRBV18
CDR3 DNA: TGTGCCAGCTCACCCCGGGAGGGGGCCAGCTCCTACAATGAGCAGTTCTTC
CDR3 protein: CASSPREGASSYNEQFF

clone size: NA
D gene: NA
J gene: TRBJ1-1
V gene: TRBV9
CDR3 DNA: TGTGCCAGCAGTGAAGCGCTTGGCGACACTGAAGCTTTCTTT
CDR3 protein: CASSEALGDTEAFF

clone size: NA
D gene: NA
J gene: TRBJ1-3
V gene: TRBV11-3
CDR3 DNA: TGTGCCAGCAGCCCGACAAGATCCTCTGGAAACACCATATATTTT
CDR3 protein: CASSPTRSSGNTIYF

clone size: few
D gene: NA
J gene: TRBJ2-3
V gene: TRBV7-2
CDR3 DNA: TGTGCCAGCAGCTTAGGAATTGGGCGGGGCACAGATACGCAGTATTTT
CDR3 protein: CASSLGIGRGTDTQYF

clone size: NA
D gene: NA
J gene: TRBJ2-2
V gene: TRBV29-1
CDR3 DNA: TGCAGCGCCGGACAGCGTACCGGGGAGCTGTTTTTT
CDR3 protein: CSAGQRTGELFF

clone size: few
D gene: TRBD1
J gene: TRBJ1-1
V gene: TRBV28
CDR3 DNA: TGTGCCAGCCTTGGACAGGGGGTAACTGAAGCTTTCTTT
CDR3 protein: CASLGQGVTEAFF

clone size: NA
D gene: NA
J gene: TRBJ1-2
V gene: TRBV29-1
CDR3 DNA: TGCAGCGCTATACAGGGCCCCTACTATGGCTACACCTTC
CDR3 protein: CSAIQGPYYGYTF

clone size: NA
D gene: NA
J gene: TRBJ1-5
V gene: TRBV11-3
CDR3 DNA: TGTGCCAGCAGCTTAGGGGGCAGGGCTTATCAGCCCCAGCATTTT
CDR3 protein: CASSLGGRAYQPQHF

clone size: NA
D gene: TRBD2
J gene: TRBJ2-7
V gene: TRBV19
CDR3 DNA: TGTGCCAGTAGTGGGTTAGCGGGAGTCTACGAGCAGTACTTC
CDR3 protein: CASSGLAGVYEQYF

clone size: NA
D gene: NA
J gene: TRBJ1-1
V gene: TRBV30
CDR3 DNA: TGTGCCTGGAGTGAACAAGATTACACTGAAGCTTTCTTT
CDR3 protein: CAWSEQDYTEAFF